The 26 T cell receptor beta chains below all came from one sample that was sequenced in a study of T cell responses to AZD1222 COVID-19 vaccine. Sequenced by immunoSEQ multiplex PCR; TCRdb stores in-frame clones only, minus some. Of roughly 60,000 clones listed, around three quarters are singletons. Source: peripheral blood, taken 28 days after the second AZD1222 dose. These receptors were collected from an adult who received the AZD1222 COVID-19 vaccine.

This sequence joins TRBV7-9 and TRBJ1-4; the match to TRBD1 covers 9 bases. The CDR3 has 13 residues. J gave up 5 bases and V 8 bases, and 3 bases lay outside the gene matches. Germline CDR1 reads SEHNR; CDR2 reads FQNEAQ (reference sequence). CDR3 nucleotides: TGTGCCAGCGAGACAGGGGGGAATGAAAAACTGTTTTTT. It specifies CASETGGNEKLFF.

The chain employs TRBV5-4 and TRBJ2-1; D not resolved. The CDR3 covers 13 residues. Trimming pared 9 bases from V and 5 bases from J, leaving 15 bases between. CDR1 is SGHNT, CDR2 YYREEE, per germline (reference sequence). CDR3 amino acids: CATSRVRDNEQFF. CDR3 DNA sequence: TGTGCCACATCAAGGGTCCGGGACAATGAGCAGTTCTTC.

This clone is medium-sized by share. CDR3 in DNA: TGTGCCAGCAGCCCCAGGATAGCGGGGGGGCACAATGAGCAGTTCTTC. It translates to CASSPRIAGGHNEQFF. This sequence joins TRBV7-9 and TRBJ2-1; 11 bases align to TRBD2. This CDR3 contains 16 residues. Germline loops: CDR1 SEHNR, CDR2 FQNEAQ (reference sequence). Losses at the gene ends were 5 bases for V and 5 bases for J; bases not matched to a gene: 8.

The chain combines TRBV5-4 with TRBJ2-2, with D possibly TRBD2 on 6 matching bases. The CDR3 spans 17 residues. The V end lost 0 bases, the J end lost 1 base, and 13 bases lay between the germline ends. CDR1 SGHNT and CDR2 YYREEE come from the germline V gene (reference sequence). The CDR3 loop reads CASSLGAVGGNTGELFF. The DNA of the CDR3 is TGTGCCAGCAGCTTGGGTGCGGTCGGGGGGAACACCGGGGAGCTGTTTTTT.

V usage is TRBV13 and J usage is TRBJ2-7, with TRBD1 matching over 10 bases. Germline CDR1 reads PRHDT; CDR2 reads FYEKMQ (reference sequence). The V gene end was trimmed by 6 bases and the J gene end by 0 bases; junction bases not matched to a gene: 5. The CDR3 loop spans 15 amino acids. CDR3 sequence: CASSPDRGASYEQYF. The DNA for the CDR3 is TGTGCCAGCAGTCCGGACAGGGGGGCCTCCTACGAGCAGTACTTC.

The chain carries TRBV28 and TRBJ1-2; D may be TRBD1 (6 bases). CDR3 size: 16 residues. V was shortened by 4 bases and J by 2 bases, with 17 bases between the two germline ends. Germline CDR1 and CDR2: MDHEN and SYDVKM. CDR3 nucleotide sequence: TGTGCCAGCAGTTCACCCTCCGGACAGACCAACTATGGCTACACCTTC. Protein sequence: CASSSPSGQTNYGYTF.

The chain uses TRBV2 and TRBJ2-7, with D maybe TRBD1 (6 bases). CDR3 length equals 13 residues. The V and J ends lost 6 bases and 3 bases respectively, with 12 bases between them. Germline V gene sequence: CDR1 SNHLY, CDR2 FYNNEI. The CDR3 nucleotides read TGTGCCAGCAGCCTCGACAGGAACTACGAGCAGTACTTC. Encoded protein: CASSLDRNYEQYF.

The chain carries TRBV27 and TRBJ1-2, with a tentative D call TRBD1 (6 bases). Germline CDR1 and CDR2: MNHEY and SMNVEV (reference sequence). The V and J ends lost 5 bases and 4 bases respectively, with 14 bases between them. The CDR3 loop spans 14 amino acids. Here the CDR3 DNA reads TGTGCCAGCAGTCGAGCCACAGGGTCCTATGGCTACACCTTC. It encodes CASSRATGSYGYTF.

CDR3 region: CASRHIQGKGEKLFF. In DNA, the CDR3 is TGTGCCAGTAGGCACATACAGGGGAAGGGGGAAAAACTGTTTTTT. The chain carries TRBV19 and TRBJ1-4; 7 bases map to TRBD1. J was trimmed by 8 bases and V by 6 bases; bases with no gene match: 12. Germline CDR1 LNHDA, CDR2 SQIVND (reference sequence). The CDR3 sequence is 15 residues long.

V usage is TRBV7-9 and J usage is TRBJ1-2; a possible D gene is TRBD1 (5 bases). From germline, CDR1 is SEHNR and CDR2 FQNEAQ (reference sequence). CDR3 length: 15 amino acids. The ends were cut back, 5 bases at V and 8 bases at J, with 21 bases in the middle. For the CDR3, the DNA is TGTGCCAGCAGCCCCTGGGACGTGCCCTCGAGAGGCTACACCTTC. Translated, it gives CASSPWDVPSRGYTF.

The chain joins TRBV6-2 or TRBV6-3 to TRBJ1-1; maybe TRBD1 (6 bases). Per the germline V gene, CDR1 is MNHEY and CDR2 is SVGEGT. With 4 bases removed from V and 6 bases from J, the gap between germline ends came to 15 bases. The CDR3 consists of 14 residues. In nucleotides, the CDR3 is TGTGCCAGCAGTTCGGCAGGGGCAGACGCTGAAGCTTTCTTT. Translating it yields CASSSAGADAEAFF.

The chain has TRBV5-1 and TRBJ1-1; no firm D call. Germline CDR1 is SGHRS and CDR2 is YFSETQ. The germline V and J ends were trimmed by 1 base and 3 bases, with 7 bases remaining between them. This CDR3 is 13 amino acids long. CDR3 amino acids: CASSLKRDTEAFF. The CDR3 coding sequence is TGCGCCAGCAGCTTGAAGAGAGACACTGAAGCTTTCTTT. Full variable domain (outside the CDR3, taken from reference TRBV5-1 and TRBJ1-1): KAGVTQTPRYLIKTRGQQVTLSCSPISGHRSVSWYQQTPGQGLQFLFEYFSETQRNKGNFPGRFSGRQFSNSRSEMNVSTLELGDSALYLCASSLKRDTEAFFGQGTRLTVV.

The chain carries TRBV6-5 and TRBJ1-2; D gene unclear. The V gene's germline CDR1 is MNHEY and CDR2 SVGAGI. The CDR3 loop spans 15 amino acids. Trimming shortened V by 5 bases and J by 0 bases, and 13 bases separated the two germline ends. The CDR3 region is CASSPGHGANYGYTF. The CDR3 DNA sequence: TGTGCCAGCAGTCCAGGTCATGGGGCTAACTATGGCTACACCTTC.

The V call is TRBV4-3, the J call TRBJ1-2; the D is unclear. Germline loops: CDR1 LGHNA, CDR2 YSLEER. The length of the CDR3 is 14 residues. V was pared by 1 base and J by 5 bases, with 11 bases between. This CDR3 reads CASSQGRGGYGYTF. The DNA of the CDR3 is TGCGCCAGCAGCCAAGGTCGGGGAGGGTATGGCTACACCTTC.

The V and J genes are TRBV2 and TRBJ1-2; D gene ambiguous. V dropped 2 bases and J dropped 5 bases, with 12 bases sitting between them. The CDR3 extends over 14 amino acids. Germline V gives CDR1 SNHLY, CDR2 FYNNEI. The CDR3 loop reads CASSESGNSYGYTF. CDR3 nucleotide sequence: TGTGCCAGCAGTGAATCGGGGAATAGTTATGGCTACACCTTC.

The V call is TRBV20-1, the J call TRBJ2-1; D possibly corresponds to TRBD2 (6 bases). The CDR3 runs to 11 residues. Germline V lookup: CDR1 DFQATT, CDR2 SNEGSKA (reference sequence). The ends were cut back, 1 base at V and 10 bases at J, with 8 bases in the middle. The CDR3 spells CSARAGVEQFF. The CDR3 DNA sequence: TGCAGTGCTAGAGCGGGGGTAGAGCAGTTCTTC.

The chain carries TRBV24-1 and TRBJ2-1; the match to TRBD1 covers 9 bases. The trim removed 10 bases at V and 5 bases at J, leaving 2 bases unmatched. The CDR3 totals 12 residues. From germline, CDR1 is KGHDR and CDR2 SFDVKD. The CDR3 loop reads CATGTGNNEQFF. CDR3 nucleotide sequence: TGTGCCACAGGGACAGGGAACAATGAGCAGTTCTTC.

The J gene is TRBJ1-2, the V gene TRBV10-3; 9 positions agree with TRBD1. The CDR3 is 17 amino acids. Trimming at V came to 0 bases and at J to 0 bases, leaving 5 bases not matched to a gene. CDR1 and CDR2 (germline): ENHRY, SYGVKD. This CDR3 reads CAISESVDRGSNYGYTF. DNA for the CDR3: TGTGCCATCAGTGAGTCTGTGGACAGGGGTTCTAACTATGGCTACACCTTC.

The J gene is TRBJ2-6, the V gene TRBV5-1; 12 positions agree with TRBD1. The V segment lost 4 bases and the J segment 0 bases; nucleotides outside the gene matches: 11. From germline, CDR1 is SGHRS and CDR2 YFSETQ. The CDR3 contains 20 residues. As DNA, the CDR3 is TGCGCCAGCAGCCGAGGGACAGGGGGCTTGACGGCCTCTGGGGCCAACGTCCTGACTTTC. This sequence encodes CASSRGTGGLTASGANVLTF.

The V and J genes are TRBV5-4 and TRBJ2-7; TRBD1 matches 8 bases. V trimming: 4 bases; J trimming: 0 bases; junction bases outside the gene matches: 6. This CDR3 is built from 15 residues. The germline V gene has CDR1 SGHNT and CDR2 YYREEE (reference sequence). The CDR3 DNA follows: TGTGCCAGCAGCCTGGACAGGGAGAGCTCCTACGAGCAGTACTTC. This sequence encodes CASSLDRESSYEQYF.

The CDR3 spells CASTQGEGRNTEAFF. Written as DNA, the CDR3 is TGCGCCAGCACCCAGGGTGAAGGACGGAACACTGAAGCTTTCTTT. V usage is TRBV10-2 and J usage is TRBJ1-1, with a tentative D call TRBD1 (5 bases). The germline V and J ends were trimmed by 7 bases and 1 base, with 16 bases remaining between them. The CDR3 loop spans 15 amino acids. In germline, CDR1 is WSHSY, CDR2 SAAADI.

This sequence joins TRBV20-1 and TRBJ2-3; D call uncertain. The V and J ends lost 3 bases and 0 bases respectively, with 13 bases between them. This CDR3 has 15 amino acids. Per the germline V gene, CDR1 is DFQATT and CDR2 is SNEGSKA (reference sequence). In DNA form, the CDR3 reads TGCAGTGCTAGTGGGGAAGATACTAGCACAGATACGCAGTATTTT. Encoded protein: CSASGEDTSTDTQYF.

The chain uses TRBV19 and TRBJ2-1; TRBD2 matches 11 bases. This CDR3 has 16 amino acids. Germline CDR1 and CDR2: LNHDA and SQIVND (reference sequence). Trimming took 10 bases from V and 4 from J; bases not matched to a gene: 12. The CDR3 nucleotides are TGTGCCACGACCGGCGGCGGGACTAGCGGTTACAATGAGCAGTTCTTC. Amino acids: CATTGGGTSGYNEQFF.

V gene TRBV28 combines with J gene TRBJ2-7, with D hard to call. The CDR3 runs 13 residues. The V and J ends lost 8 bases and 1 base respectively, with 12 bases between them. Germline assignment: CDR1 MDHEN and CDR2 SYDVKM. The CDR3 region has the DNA TGTGCCAGCCTCGACAAGAATTCCTACGAGCAGTACTTC. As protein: CASLDKNSYEQYF.

CDR3 amino acids: CASRRPQGTGELFF. The CDR3 DNA is TGTGCCAGCAGGCGCCCTCAGGGGACCGGGGAGCTGTTTTTT. The V and J genes are TRBV7-6 and TRBJ2-2; a weak D match, TRBD1 (6 bases). CDR3 size: 14 residues. Trimming pared 6 bases from V and 5 bases from J, leaving 13 bases between. CDR1 is SGHVS and CDR2 is FNYEAQ in the germline V gene. The whole variable domain, filled in from reference TRBV7-6 and TRBJ2-2, reads GAGVSQSPRYKVTKRGQDVALRCDPISGHVSLYWYRQALGQGPEFLTYFNYEAQQDKSGLPNDRFSAERPEGSISTLTIQRTEQRDSAMYRCASRRPQGTGELFFGEGSRLTVL.

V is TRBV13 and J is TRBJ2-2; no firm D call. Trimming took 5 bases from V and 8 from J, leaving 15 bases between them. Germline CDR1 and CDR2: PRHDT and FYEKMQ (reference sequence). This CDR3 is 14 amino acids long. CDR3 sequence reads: CASSPNPARGELFF. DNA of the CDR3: TGTGCCAGCAGCCCAAACCCCGCGAGGGGGGAGCTGTTTTTT.